The rows below give T cell receptor beta chains drawn from one sample of a study of CD8 T cells in ankylosing spondylitis. MiXCR, run by TCRdb on the 5' RACE reads, gives a single entry per CDR3 protein. The sample includes about 250,000 distinct CDR3 sequences, roughly 32% of them seen just once. The sample was blood, either unsorted or a sorted T cell fraction (not recorded which). These receptors were obtained from a male donor with ankylosing spondylitis or in good health (not recorded which). The CDR3 runs from the conserved cysteine through the conserved F or W. D genes are given only for firm matches. Where a row states a size, it is once, few, many or the class of an expanded clone; other rows omit it.

TRBJ2-5 TRBD1 NA TRBV15 CATSRGQGLEETQYF TGTGCCACCAGCAGAGGACAGGGGCTGGAAGAGACCCAGTACTTC
TRBJ1-1 NA NA TRBV29-1 CSVDRVGTEAFF TGCAGCGTTGACCGGGTTGGAACTGAAGCTTTCTTT
TRBJ1-2 NA NA TRBV18 CASSPSFGYTF TGTGCCAGCTCACCGTCATTCGGCTACACCTTC
TRBJ1-1 NA NA TRBV20-1 CSADRNTEAFF TGCAGTGCCGACCGGAACACTGAAGCTTTCTTT
TRBJ2-3 NA NA TRBV4-1 CASSQGSYGTDTQYF TGCGCCAGCAGCCAAGGATCCTATGGCACAGATACGCAGTATTTT
TRBJ2-7 TRBD1 few TRBV5-1 CASRRGTDVWEQYF TGCGCCAGCCGAAGGGGGACAGACGTCTGGGAGCAGTACTTC
TRBJ2-7 TRBD1 NA TRBV29-1 CSVVGGQGADEQYF TGCAGCGTTGTAGGTGGGCAGGGGGCTGATGAGCAGTACTTC
TRBJ1-2 NA NA TRBV3-1 CASSQERSGYTF TGTGCCAGCAGCCAAGAGCGAAGTGGCTACACCTTC
TRBJ1-5 NA few TRBV20-1 CSARDRRGYNQPQHF TGCAGTGCTAGAGATCGAAGGGGGTACAATCAGCCCCAGCATTTT
TRBJ1-4 NA few TRBV20-1 CGGGGAGGEKLFF TGCGGGGGAGGTGGGGCGGGTGGTGAAAAACTGTTTTTT
TRBJ1-2 TRBD1 NA TRBV5-6 CASSESTTGARAYGYTF TGTGCCAGCAGCGAATCCACGACAGGGGCGCGGGCCTATGGCTACACCTTC
TRBJ1-4 NA NA TRBV5-8 CASSLAPLGDEKLFF TGTGCCAGCAGCTTGGCCCCCCTGGGGGATGAAAAACTGTTTTTT
TRBJ1-5 NA NA TRBV19 CASSFRGRNQPQHF TGTGCCAGTAGTTTCCGGGGGCGGAATCAGCCCCAGCATTTT
TRBJ1-4 NA once TRBV9 CASSAGLGNEKLFF TGTGCCAGCAGCGCGGGACTGGGGAATGAAAAACTGTTTTTT
TRBJ1-1 NA NA TRBV25-1 CASGGTVNTEAFF TGTGCCAGTGGCGGGACCGTGAACACTGAAGCTTTCTTT
TRBJ2-1 NA NA TRBV27 CASTRNPLGNEQFF TGTGCCAGCACTCGGAACCCCCTTGGAAATGAGCAGTTCTTC
TRBJ2-1 NA NA TRBV12-3/TRBV12-4 CASSDSNSYNEQFF TGTGCCAGCTCCGACAGCAACTCCTACAATGAGCAGTTCTTC
TRBJ2-1 NA NA TRBV28 CASSHGGRQFF TGTGCCAGCAGTCACGGGGGGCGGCAGTTCTTC
TRBJ2-3 TRBD2 few TRBV6-5 CASSYLGGGTDTQYF TGTGCCAGCAGTTACTTGGGCGGGGGAACGGATACGCAGTATTTT
TRBJ2-7 NA few TRBV20-1 CSARDHVGTYEQYF TGCAGTGCTAGAGATCATGTCGGGACCTACGAGCAGTACTTC
TRBJ1-2 NA NA TRBV6-1 CASGKGTGTGGGYTF TGTGCCAGCGGGAAGGGAACGGGGACCGGCGGTGGCTACACCTTC
TRBJ2-1 NA few TRBV4-1 CASSRDSIGEQFF TGCGCCAGCAGCCGCGACAGTATCGGTGAGCAGTTCTTC
TRBJ1-2 TRBD1 NA TRBV12-3/TRBV12-4 CASSNAQGTGYTF TGTGCCAGCAGCAACGCACAGGGGACCGGCTACACCTTC
TRBJ1-1 NA NA TRBV7-6 CASSPSQAIVGTEAFF TGTGCCAGCAGCCCGAGCCAGGCGATCGTGGGGACTGAAGCTTTCTTT
TRBJ2-5 NA NA TRBV6-5 CASSSALGETQYF TGTGCCAGCAGTTCTGCTCTTGGAGAGACCCAGTACTTC
TRBJ1-1 TRBD1 NA TRBV20-1 CSASVATGWDTEAFF TGCAGTGCTAGTGTTGCGACAGGGTGGGACACTGAAGCTTTCTTT
TRBJ2-1 TRBD1 few TRBV15 CATSREGQGYEQFF TGTGCCACCAGCAGAGAGGGACAGGGTTACGAGCAGTTCTTC
TRBJ1-4 NA few TRBV7-2 CASSQRGGRVEKLFF TGTGCCAGCAGCCAGCGTGGGGGGCGGGTCGAAAAACTGTTTTTT
TRBJ2-2 NA NA TRBV20-1 CSARDIRTDNTGELFF TGCAGTGCTAGAGACATCAGGACAGACAACACCGGGGAGCTGTTTTTT
TRBJ2-1 TRBD1 NA TRBV20-1 CSARDSRGQGIFFDEQFF TGCAGTGCTAGAGATTCGAGGGGACAGGGAATATTTTTCGATGAGCAGTTCTTC
TRBJ1-1 TRBD1 NA TRBV29-1 CSVPGQGIKAEAFF TGCAGCGTACCGGGACAGGGGATAAAGGCTGAAGCTTTCTTT
TRBJ1-5 TRBD1 few TRBV10-3 CAITKDRDGDNQPQHF TGTGCCATCACCAAAGACAGGGATGGGGACAATCAGCCCCAGCATTTT
TRBJ2-7 NA NA TRBV28 CASSSQQGRLHEQYF TGTGCCAGCAGCTCCCAACAGGGGAGGTTGCACGAGCAGTACTTC
TRBJ2-7 TRBD2 NA TRBV20-1 CSVRRGATYEQYF TGCAGTGTGAGGCGGGGGGCCACCTACGAGCAGTACTTC
TRBJ2-2 NA NA TRBV6-1 CASSDPGRGELFF TGTGCCAGCAGTGATCCAGGGCGCGGGGAGCTGTTTTTT
TRBJ2-5 NA NA TRBV29-1 CSVEGQRETQYF TGCAGCGTTGAGGGTCAGAGAGAGACCCAGTACTTC
TRBJ2-1 NA NA TRBV21-1 CASSKAPGRGYNEQFF TGTGCCAGCAGCAAAGCTCCCGGCAGGGGGTACAATGAGCAGTTCTTC
TRBJ2-4 TRBD1 NA TRBV12-3/TRBV12-4 CASSFRGHASGIQYF TGTGCCAGCAGTTTCAGGGGGCACGCTTCCGGCATTCAGTACTTC
TRBJ2-7 TRBD2 few TRBV20-1 CSASSERGLYEQYF TGCAGTGCTAGCTCGGAGCGGGGGTTGTACGAGCAGTACTTC
TRBJ2-3 TRBD1 NA TRBV29-1 CRGQGAGDTQYF TGCAGGGGACAGGGGGCCGGAGATACGCAGTATTTT
TRBJ2-1 NA NA TRBV4-1 CASSQDSLNNEQFF TGCGCCAGCAGCCAAGATTCACTAAACAATGAGCAGTTCTTC
TRBJ2-1 NA NA TRBV7-3 CASSRQGGYNEQFF TGTGCCAGCAGCCGACAGGGAGGATACAATGAGCAGTTCTTC